These 28 T cell receptor beta chains came from one sample sequenced in a study of T cell repertoires and HLA-DP antigens. The protocol was immunoSEQ multiplex PCR, while the TCRdb copy is restricted to in-frame clones and leaves out a portion. The table lists some 110,000 clones, 85% to 95% of them singletons. No antigen has been assigned to these receptors. Input material: CD4+ T cells from PBMCs. The receptors were gathered from a young woman in good health and CMV-seronegative.

This clone was recorded a few times. V gene TRBV10-3 combines with J gene TRBJ1-2; 7 nucleotides line up with TRBD1. Germline V lookup: CDR1 ENHRY, CDR2 SYGVKD. J was trimmed by 3 bases and V by 9 bases; bases with no gene match: 4. The CDR3 has 12 residues. CDR3 DNA: TGTGCCATTAATGGACAGGACTATGGCTACACCTTC. This codes for CAINGQDYGYTF.

This clone was counted a single time. The J gene is TRBJ2-2, the V gene TRBV29-1; 9 bases map to TRBD1. The junction had 10 bases not matched to a gene; V was cut back by 7 bases and J by 4 bases. There are 15 residues in the CDR3. Looked up from germline, CDR1 is SQVTM and CDR2 is ANQGSEA. The chain's CDR3 is CSAKPGQGITGELFF. CDR3 DNA: TGCAGCGCTAAACCGGGACAGGGCATCACCGGGGAGCTGTTTTTT.

The chain employs TRBV2 and TRBJ1-1; D may be TRBD1 (6 bases). Per the germline V gene, CDR1 is SNHLY and CDR2 is FYNNEI. V was clipped by 4 bases and J by 4 bases, with 13 bases between them. This CDR3 spans 14 amino acids. Here the CDR3 DNA reads TGTGCCAGCAGTGTCGGGGGCATAGTCACTGAAGCTTTCTTT. Translation: CASSVGGIVTEAFF.

CDR3 DNA sequence: TGTGCCAGCAGCAAAAGCCCCCGACTAGCGGGGATCTACGAGCAGTACTTC. Translated, it gives CASSKSPRLAGIYEQYF. The gene calls are TRBV21-1 and TRBJ2-7; the table's D call, TRBD2, has no DNA check behind it. TRBV21-1 has pseudogene status. There are 17 residues in the CDR3.

The chain combines TRBV7-3 with TRBJ2-3; TRBD2 matches 7 bases. The germline gives CDR1 SGHTA, CDR2 FQGTGA. With 6 bases clipped from V and 1 base from J, the junction kept 7 bases outside the gene matches. CDR3 length equals 15 residues. CDR3 region: CASRQEGRGTDTQYF. CDR3 in DNA: TGTGCCAGCAGACAAGAGGGGAGGGGCACAGATACGCAGTATTTT.

This clone occurred a few times. Within the sample, other DNA sequences also encode this same CDR3. The rearrangement uses TRBV7-3 and TRBJ1-1; D unclear. Trimming took 0 bases from V and 0 from J, leaving 2 bases between them. The V gene's germline CDR1 is SGHTA and CDR2 FQGTGA. CDR3 length: 13 residues. CDR3 protein: CASSLTVNTEAFF. Here the CDR3 DNA reads TGTGCCAGCAGCTTAACGGTGAACACTGAAGCTTTCTTT.

The V gene is TRBV28, the J gene TRBJ2-7, with D perhaps matching TRBD1 (5 bases). V was cut by 4 bases and J by 3 bases, with 13 bases left in between. The CDR3 has 14 residues. Per the germline V gene, CDR1 is MDHEN and CDR2 is SYDVKM. CDR3 DNA sequence: TGTGCCAGCAGTTCGGGCCTGGGGCTCTACGAGCAGTACGTC. This encodes CASSSGLGLYEQYV.

The chain employs TRBV7-2 and TRBJ2-7; 8 nucleotides line up with TRBD1. The trim removed 5 bases at V and 2 bases at J, leaving 5 bases unmatched. CDR1 and CDR2 (germline): SGHTA, FQGNSA. The CDR3 totals 14 residues. The CDR3 reads CASSRGQGAYEQYF. For the CDR3, the DNA is TGTGCCAGCAGCCGCGGACAGGGCGCCTACGAGCAGTACTTC.

The V call is TRBV5-5, the J call TRBJ2-7; 9 bases line up with TRBD2. V shed 0 bases, J shed 2 bases, and the junction held 9 bases outside the gene matches. Looked up from germline, CDR1 is SGHKS and CDR2 is YYEKEE (reference sequence). This CDR3 has 17 residues. DNA of the CDR3: TGTGCCAGCAGCTTGGCCCCGCGGGGGGGGCCCACCTACGAGCAGTACTTC. Translated, it gives CASSLAPRGGPTYEQYF.

J is TRBJ1-2 and V is TRBV28; the D is unclear. Germline-derived CDR1 and CDR2 are MDHEN and SYDVKM. Trimming stripped 1 base from V and 7 bases from J, with 4 bases between. The CDR3 contains 11 residues. CDR3 in amino acids: CASSLYSGYTF. CDR3 coding DNA: TGTGCCAGCAGTTTATACAGTGGCTACACCTTC.

The V and J genes are TRBV2 and TRBJ2-3; possible D gene TRBD2, 6 bases. This CDR3 region has 14 residues. Trimming stripped 6 bases from V and 5 bases from J, with 15 bases between. The V gene's germline CDR1 is SNHLY and CDR2 FYNNEI. The CDR3, as DNA: TGTGCCAGCAGATGGGCGGGATCCCTAGATACGCAGTATTTT. Protein: CASRWAGSLDTQYF.

The chain employs TRBV6-5 and TRBJ2-5; 9 nucleotides line up with TRBD2. The germline V gene encodes CDR1 MNHEY and CDR2 SVGAGI. The CDR3 runs to 15 residues. V was clipped by 6 bases and J by 2 bases; unmatched bases: 7. The CDR3 here is CASRRLAENQETQYF. The CDR3 DNA sequence: TGTGCCAGCAGACGACTAGCGGAAAATCAAGAGACCCAGTACTTC.

The chain is built from TRBV5-1 and TRBJ1-2; 8 bases are shared with TRBD1. The V and J ends lost 4 bases and 4 bases, in that order; junction bases with no gene match: 6. Germline V gene lookup returns CDR1 SGHRS and CDR2 YFSETQ. The CDR3 contains 14 residues. The CDR3 spells CASSVDRGGYGYTF. The CDR3 DNA reads as TGCGCCAGCAGCGTAGACAGGGGAGGCTATGGCTACACCTTC.

The chain recombines TRBV7-3 with TRBJ2-5; a weak D match, TRBD1 (5 bases). The CDR3 has 13 amino acids. Germline V gene lookup returns CDR1 SGHTA and CDR2 FQGTGA. The germline V and J ends were trimmed by 2 bases and 4 bases, with 8 bases remaining between them. CDR3 sequence (DNA): TGTGCCAGCAGCTTACAGGGAAGAGAGACCCAGTACTTC. Its protein product is CASSLQGRETQYF. Looking up the rest from reference TRBV7-3 and TRBJ2-5 gives the full variable domain: GAGVSQTPSNKVTEKGKYVELRCDPISGHTALYWYRQSLGQGPEFLIYFQGTGAADDSGLPNDRFFAVRPEGSVSTLKIQRTERGDSAVYLCASSLQGRETQYFGPGTRLLVL.

The rearrangement uses TRBV2 and TRBJ2-5, with 8 bases matching TRBD2. This CDR3 has 15 amino acids. The germline V gene has CDR1 SNHLY and CDR2 FYNNEI. Germline trimming cut 1 base from V and 7 bases from J; bases unmatched to any gene: 8. The CDR3 DNA is TGTGCCAGCAGTGAAGAACCCGGGAGGGGGGGGACCCAGTACTTC. Translation: CASSEEPGRGGTQYF.

The CDR3 nucleotides read TGCGCCAGCAGCCCAAGTACACTTGGCACAGATACGCAGTATTTT. Its translation is CASSPSTLGTDTQYF. J is TRBJ2-3 and V is TRBV5-1; D call uncertain. Germline CDR1 reads SGHRS; CDR2 reads YFSETQ. The CDR3 totals 15 residues. V was clipped by 4 bases and J by 1 base, with 13 bases between them.

The J gene is TRBJ2-5, the V gene TRBV5-4; possible D gene TRBD2, 5 bases. CDR1 and CDR2 from the germline V gene are SGHNT and YYREEE (reference sequence). The CDR3 is made up of 13 amino acids. The V gene lost 4 bases and the J gene lost 5 bases, with 12 bases spanning the gap. This chain's CDR3 is CASSLPGSETQYF. In DNA form, the CDR3 reads TGTGCCAGCAGCCTGCCGGGGTCCGAGACCCAGTACTTC.

The gene calls are TRBV7-8 and TRBJ1-2; perhaps TRBD1 as D (5 bases). Looked up from germline, CDR1 is SGHVS and CDR2 is FQNEAQ. The germline V and J ends were trimmed by 2 bases and 4 bases, with 14 bases remaining between them. There are 15 residues in the CDR3. The CDR3 coding sequence is TGTGCCAGCAGCTTAAGGGTCGAGGGGAGCTATGGCTACACCTTC. Protein: CASSLRVEGSYGYTF.

This clone was counted only a few times. The sample contains more than one DNA sequence encoding this CDR3. V usage is TRBV20-1 and J usage is TRBJ2-3; D is undetermined. Germline V gene lookup returns CDR1 DFQATT and CDR2 SNEGSKA (reference sequence). There are 10 residues in the CDR3. Deletions cut 5 bases from V and 3 bases from J, with 3 bases between. CDR3 residues: CSAGTDTQYF. CDR3 nucleotides: TGCAGTGCTGGAACAGATACGCAGTATTTT.

In DNA, the CDR3 is TGTGCCAGCAGCTCCGGGACAGGGTTGATTGAGACCCAGTACTTC. It translates to CASSSGTGLIETQYF. The V gene is TRBV7-3, the J gene TRBJ2-5; TRBD1 matches 9 bases. The germline V gene encodes CDR1 SGHTA and CDR2 FQGTGA. The CDR3 consists of 15 residues. V was pared by 4 bases and J by 5 bases, with 8 bases of the junction left unmatched.

The V and J genes are TRBV18 and TRBJ2-1; no definite D call. V lost 0 bases to trimming and J lost 6 bases, with 9 bases between them. The germline V gene has CDR1 KGHSH and CDR2 LQKENI. This CDR3 has 14 residues. CDR3 nucleotides: TGTGCCAGCTCACCACCATCCGGGTTCAATGAGCAGTTCTTC. The encoded protein is CASSPPSGFNEQFF.

The CDR3: CASSPSNLGYGYTF. In nucleotides, the CDR3 is TGTGCCAGCTCACCGAGCAACCTCGGCTATGGCTACACCTTC. The gene calls are TRBV18 and TRBJ1-2; D is unresolved. The V gene's germline CDR1 is KGHSH and CDR2 LQKENI. Trimming left V 3 bases short and J 4 bases short, with 12 bases between. This CDR3 has 14 amino acids.

A word on this clone: Within the sample, other DNA sequences also encode this same CDR3. This chain links TRBV2 with TRBJ2-7, with no clear D. This CDR3 spans 14 amino acids. Trimming stripped 5 bases from V and 1 base from J, with 12 bases between. CDR1 SNHLY and CDR2 FYNNEI come from the germline V gene. The CDR3 region has the DNA TGTGCCAGCAGTCCTAGGGTGGGGTCCTACGAGCAGTACTTC. Translation gives CASSPRVGSYEQYF.

V usage is TRBV19 and J usage is TRBJ2-5; TRBD2 aligns across 8 bases. The CDR3 covers 13 residues. Germline CDR1 reads LNHDA; CDR2 reads SQIVND (reference sequence). Trimming at V came to 6 bases and at J to 5 bases, leaving 5 bases not matched to a gene. CDR3 bases: TGTGCCAGTAGGGCGGGGGGAGTTGAGACCCAGTACTTC. Its translation is CASRAGGVETQYF.

The chain employs TRBV28 and TRBJ1-5, with TRBD1 identical over 7 bases. Germline lookup yields CDR1 MDHEN and CDR2 SYDVKM. With 8 bases clipped from V and 7 bases from J, the junction kept 17 bases outside the gene matches. The CDR3 is 16 residues long. DNA for the CDR3: TGTGCCAGCTCGCAAACCGGGACAGTCGTCGGGCAGCCCCAGCATTTT. Protein sequence: CASSQTGTVVGQPQHF.

The chain links TRBV5-1 to TRBJ2-3; 7 bases are shared with TRBD2. The CDR3 loop spans 13 amino acids. Germline CDR1 SGHRS, CDR2 YFSETQ. V trimming: 7 bases; J trimming: 2 bases; junction bases outside the gene matches: 4. CDR3 in DNA: TGCGCCAGCTTGGCGGGGGACACAGATACGCAGTATTTT. Translated: CASLAGDTDTQYF.

J is TRBJ2-4 and V is TRBV4-2, with 10 positions matching TRBD2. Germline V lookup: CDR1 LGHNA, CDR2 YNFKEQ. The ends lost 0 bases at V and 0 bases at J; junction bases unmatched: 8. The CDR3 extends over 19 amino acids. The CDR3 here is CASSQERLAGDIAKNIQYF. The CDR3 bases are TGTGCCAGCAGCCAAGAAAGGCTAGCGGGGGACATAGCCAAAAACATTCAGTACTTC.

The chain employs TRBV5-4 and TRBJ2-5; no clear D. The V gene lost 0 bases and the J gene lost 4 bases, with 10 bases spanning the gap. The CDR3 length is 14 residues. Per the germline V gene, CDR1 is SGHNT and CDR2 is YYREEE (reference sequence). In DNA, the CDR3 is TGTGCCAGCAGCTTGGTACAGAGAAGAGAGACCCAGTACTTC. Translating it yields CASSLVQRRETQYF. Combining the CDR3 with reference TRBV5-4 and TRBJ2-5 gives the whole variable domain ETGVTQSPTHLIKTRGQQVTLRCSSQSGHNTVSWYQQALGQGPQFIFQYYREEENGRGNFPPRFSGLQFPNYSSELNVNALELDDSALYLCASSLVQRRETQYFGPGTRLLVL.